A single sample is the source of the 8 T cell receptor beta chains below, sequenced in a study of CD8+CD57+ T cells in acquired aplastic anemia. TCR beta VDJ combinations and CDR3 sequences were profiled from genomic DNA. TCRdb fed the reads into MiXCR, producing one record per CDR3 protein. The table includes 450,000 to 600,000 distinct CDR3 sequences, under 40% detected once. CD8+CD57+ cell expansion had been shown by flow cytometry in patients chosen for sequencing. Input material: sorted CD4+, CD8+, or CD8+CD57+ T cells (not recorded which) from PBMCs. These receptors came from a human donor with aplastic anemia.

The chain combines TRBV24-1 with TRBJ1-5; D may be TRBD1 (5 bases). CDR3 length: 14 residues. Germline loops: CDR1 KGHDR, CDR2 SFDVKD. V dropped 12 bases and J dropped 0 bases, with 14 bases sitting between them. The CDR3 DNA reads as TGTGCCCTGGGGGGAGGGGTTAGCAATCAGCCCCAGCATTTT. It codes for CALGGGVSNQPQHF.

V and J are TRBV7-6 and TRBJ2-1; 9 positions agree with TRBD2. After removal of 0 bases from V and 2 bases from J, the junction contained 5 bases not matched to a gene. The CDR3 runs 17 residues. Per germline, CDR1 SGHVS and CDR2 FNYEAQ. Here the CDR3 DNA reads TGTGCCAGCAGCTTAGCGCGAGCGGGAGGACCCTACAATGAGCAGTTCTTC. Protein: CASSLARAGGPYNEQFF.

This clonotype was observed many times. This chain joins TRBV4-3 and TRBJ1-2; D is uncertain. CDR3 length: 11 residues. The germline V gene has CDR1 LGHNA and CDR2 YSLEER. Trimming took 0 bases from V and 8 from J, leaving 4 bases between them. The CDR3 DNA reads as TGCGCCAGCAGCCAAGATAACGGCTACACCTTC. It specifies CASSQDNGYTF.

V gene TRBV30 combines with J gene TRBJ2-7, with a weak D call TRBD1 (5 bases). Per germline, CDR1 GTSNPN and CDR2 SVGIG (reference sequence). The CDR3 length is 12 residues. The CDR3 DNA reads as TGTGCTTATACCCCTCCAGGGTACGAGCAGTACTTC. It yields the protein CAYTPPGYEQYF.

In this sample, this clonotype turned up many times. J is TRBJ1-6 and V is TRBV5-6; maybe TRBD1 (5 bases). The germline gives CDR1 SGHDT, CDR2 YYEEEE. This CDR3 has 13 amino acids. Trimming left V 6 bases short and J 8 bases short, with 12 bases between. CDR3 residues: CASTGRGYSPLHF. For the CDR3, the DNA is TGTGCCAGCACGGGGCGCGGCTATTCACCCCTCCACTTT.

This clonotype was seen at least ten times. This chain links TRBV20-1 with TRBJ1-2; TRBD1 matches at 8 bases. The CDR3 has 16 amino acids. Germline-derived CDR1 and CDR2 are DFQATT and SNEGSKA (reference sequence). V dropped 7 bases and J dropped 0; count of bases not matched to a gene: 13. In DNA form, the CDR3 reads TGCAGTGGCTTATCGGGACAGGCTTCCTCTAACTATGGCTACACCTTC. This encodes CSGLSGQASSNYGYTF.

The rearrangement links TRBV5-6 to TRBJ1-2, with D possibly TRBD1 on 5 matching bases. There are 14 residues in the CDR3. Deletions cut 0 bases from V and 4 bases from J, with 10 bases between. Germline values: CDR1 SGHDT, CDR2 YYEEEE. In DNA form, the CDR3 reads TGTGCCAGCAGCTTGGGTGGGGCCGGCTATGGCTACACCTTC. Its translation is CASSLGGAGYGYTF.

Many counts were recorded for this clonotype. The V call is TRBV10-2, the J call TRBJ1-5, with D tentatively TRBD1 (5 bases). The CDR3 runs to 14 residues. Germline V lookup: CDR1 WSHSY, CDR2 SAAADI. The V and J ends lost 2 bases and 7 bases respectively, with 12 bases between them. CDR3 sequence reads: CASSENGGGQPQHF. The CDR3 nucleotides read TGCGCCAGCAGTGAGAACGGGGGTGGCCAGCCCCAGCATTTT.